The rows below give T cell receptor beta chains drawn from one sample of a study of blood T cells in healthy people across ages. TCRdb re-called the 5' RACE reads with MiXCR, one entry per CDR3 protein. Of some 1.8 million distinct CDR3 sequences in the sample, about 39% are singletons; the top ten hold under 25%. The material sequenced was blood. These receptors all come from a human donor in good health. Both conserved end residues are part of each CDR3. Fields, in order: D gene, J gene, V gene, clone size, CDR3 DNA, CDR3 protein. D genes are given only for firm matches. The size entry is marked missing in some rows and otherwise reads once, few, many or a size class.

D: NA; J: TRBJ1-2; V: TRBV6-5; size: few; DNA: TGTGCCAGCAGTTACCAACCTATAAAACAGGGTCGTGGCTACACCTTC; CDR3: CASSYQPIKQGRGYTF
D: NA; J: TRBJ2-1; V: TRBV5-1; size: NA; DNA: TGCGCCAGCAGCTTGGAACCCGTATACAATGAGCAGTTCTTC; CDR3: CASSLEPVYNEQFF
D: NA; J: TRBJ1-2; V: TRBV20-1; size: NA; DNA: TGCAGTGCTCCTAGGACAGTCCCCCTAGGCTACACCTTC; CDR3: CSAPRTVPLGYTF
D: NA; J: TRBJ2-3; V: TRBV10-3; size: few; DNA: TGTGCCATCAGTGATCCGGACGACCTCTGGCAGTATTTT; CDR3: CAISDPDDLWQYF
D: NA; J: TRBJ1-5; V: TRBV19; size: few; DNA: TGTGCCAGTGGACCTATGGGGGACCAGCCCCAGCATTTT; CDR3: CASGPMGDQPQHF
D: NA; J: TRBJ2-3; V: TRBV12-3/TRBV12-4; size: once; DNA: TGTGCCAGCAGCCCGGCTCCCAGCATTAGAAATACGCAGTATTTT; CDR3: CASSPAPSIRNTQYF
D: TRBD1; J: TRBJ2-7; V: TRBV7-2; size: NA; DNA: TGTGCCAGCAGCTTAGTACGCCAGGGGGCCTACGAGCAGTACTTC; CDR3: CASSLVRQGAYEQYF
D: NA; J: TRBJ2-2; V: TRBV6-2/TRBV6-3; size: NA; DNA: TGTGCCAGCAGGACTAGAAGGGGCACCGGGGAGCTGTTTTTT; CDR3: CASRTRRGTGELFF
D: TRBD1; J: TRBJ1-5; V: TRBV2; size: NA; DNA: TGTGCCAGCAGTGGGGACAGGGATCCTGATCAGCCCCAGCATTTT; CDR3: CASSGDRDPDQPQHF
D: TRBD1; J: TRBJ2-1; V: TRBV9; size: few; DNA: TGTGCCAGCAGTCTGCACCGGGACAGAATATTGAATGAGCAGTTCTTC; CDR3: CASSLHRDRILNEQFF
D: TRBD1; J: TRBJ2-2; V: TRBV14; size: once; DNA: TGTGCCAGCAGCCCAATTATTGGGACAGTGAACACCGGGGAGCTGTTTTTT; CDR3: CASSPIIGTVNTGELFF
D: NA; J: TRBJ1-2; V: TRBV10-3; size: few; DNA: TGTGCCATCAGTGTGGGCGGGGGCGACTATGGCTACACCTTC; CDR3: CAISVGGGDYGYTF
D: TRBD1; J: TRBJ1-4; V: TRBV6-5; size: NA; DNA: TGTGCCAGCAGTCCGGGGACAGGGGAAAATGAAAAACTGTTTTTT; CDR3: CASSPGTGENEKLFF
D: NA; J: TRBJ2-1; V: TRBV5-6; size: NA; DNA: TGTGCCAGCAGGTCGTGGGATCCTGAGCAGTTCTTC; CDR3: CASRSWDPEQFF
D: NA; J: TRBJ1-1; V: TRBV6-2/TRBV6-3; size: NA; DNA: TGTGCCAGCAATAAGGCCCGCGGGAACACTGAAGCTTTCTTT; CDR3: CASNKARGNTEAFF
D: NA; J: TRBJ2-1; V: TRBV4-3; size: NA; DNA: TGCGCCAGCAGCCAAGATTGGGGTCGGGAATATGAGCAGTTCTTC; CDR3: CASSQDWGREYEQFF
D: NA; J: TRBJ1-2; V: TRBV9; size: few; DNA: TGTGCCAGCAGCGTAGCCTGGAAGGATAACCATAAATTCTATGGCTACACCTTC; CDR3: CASSVAWKDNHKFYGYTF
D: NA; J: TRBJ2-5; V: TRBV4-3; size: NA; DNA: TGCGCCAGCAGCCAAGACTTCCCTAGGCAAGAGACCCAGTACTTC; CDR3: CASSQDFPRQETQYF
D: NA; J: TRBJ1-1; V: TRBV12-3/TRBV12-4; size: NA; DNA: TGTGCCAGCAGTTCCCCCCCTCGGGGAGTCACTGAAGCTTTCTTT; CDR3: CASSSPPRGVTEAFF
D: TRBD1; J: TRBJ1-2; V: TRBV2; size: few; DNA: TGTGCCAGCAGTGAATTGGGCAGGGGGCTATCTAACTATGGCTACACCTTC; CDR3: CASSELGRGLSNYGYTF